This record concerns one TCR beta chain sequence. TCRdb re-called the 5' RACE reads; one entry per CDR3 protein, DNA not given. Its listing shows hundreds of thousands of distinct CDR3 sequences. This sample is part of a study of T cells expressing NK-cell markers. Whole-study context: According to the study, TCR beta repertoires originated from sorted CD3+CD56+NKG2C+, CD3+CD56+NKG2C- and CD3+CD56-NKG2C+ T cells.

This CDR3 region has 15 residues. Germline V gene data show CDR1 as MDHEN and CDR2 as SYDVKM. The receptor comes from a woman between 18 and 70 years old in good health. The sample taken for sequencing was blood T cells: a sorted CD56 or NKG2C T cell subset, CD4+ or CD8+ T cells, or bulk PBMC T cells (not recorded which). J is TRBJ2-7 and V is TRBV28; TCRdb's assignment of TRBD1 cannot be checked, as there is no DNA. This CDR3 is CASSSRAGRIYEQYF.